This T cell receptor (beta chain) was sequenced in a study of OX40 agonist ivuxolimab in advanced cancers. Looking at the study overall: The patients received ivuxolimab by intravenous route every 2 weeks at 0.01 to 10 mg/kg. Study-wide findings and caveats: Both CD4+ and CD8+ T cell populations in blood had undergone clonal expansion by week 6 at 0.1 to 3.0 mg/kg.

Clones were read by immunoSEQ multiplex PCR, and TCRdb kept only the in-frame ones, dropping some. The table lists 95,000 to 100,000 clones, around 83% of them singletons, with almost 1.5% in the top ten. CDR3 size: 14 residues. Germline V gene sequence: CDR1 MNHEY, CDR2 SVGAGI. V lost 7 bases to trimming and J lost 2 bases, with 14 bases between them. For this clone: Its matching antigen is unknown.

The TCR comes from an adult with an advanced solid tumor such as melanoma, head and neck, liver or kidney cancer. The sample consisted of CD4+ or CD8+ T cells sorted from blood, taken in a trial of the OX40 agonist ivuxolimab. The chain combines TRBV6-5 with TRBJ2-5; D unclear. The DNA of the CDR3 is TGTGCCAGCACCACACTGGGGAAACAAGAGACCCAGTACTTC. This translates into CASTTLGKQETQYF.